The text below deals with one T cell receptor (beta chain). Its antigen is not yet known. No much larger clonotype is one base removed from it; base qualities were not supplied. The record originates from a study of blood T cell repertoires in COVID-19 (dated by TCRdb to 2018 to 2020). Broadly, across the study: Collaborator samples came from the United States, Italy and Spain and covered acute and convalescent phases of COVID-19. The material from the prospective study consisted of cDNA or gDNA derived from T cells, B-cell-depleted T cells, or PBMCs. Deeply sampled blood TCRbeta repertoires from subjects exposed to, actively infected with, or recovered from COVID-19 were included in the dataset. The repertoires were released in a freely available public database intended as a resource for research on the immune response to SARS-CoV-2. Samples were obtained from the ongoing ImmuneRACE study (first 160 participants) and from over 1,000 subjects provided by 6 global collaborators. Nearly every sample came with metadata listing a de-identified subject ID, COVID-19 status, age in years and sex. Where HLA class I and class II types were available, the types were taken from metadata supplied by the sample provider, not from assay-based typing.

Each collaborating institution followed its own protocols to collect whole blood in K2EDTA tubes. For TCRbeta analysis, collaborators shipped samples in one of three forms: frozen whole blood, isolated PBMCs, or DNA extracted from either of those sample types. The full study reports these points: The amount of clinical and demographic metadata varied by source and participant and was provided uncurated.

TCRbeta CDR3 regions were amplified from genomic DNA using the immunoSEQ Assay, a bias-controlled multiplex PCR. The study's own analysis went as follows. Nucleated cell counts per sample were estimated from amplification of reference gene primers within the assay. To quantify the absolute abundance of each unique TCRbeta CDR3 rearrangement, sequence reads were collapsed and filtered. For each sample, productive Simpson clonality was calculated by taking the square root of Simpson's diversity index across productive rearrangements. The source is immuneACCESS, and TCRdb retained only in-frame sequences with V and J called. Part of the clones is not carried over; for the studies checked, unresolved V genes explain less than half of this, and the remainder is unexplained. That table is the source of V, J and clone size, and D and trimming were worked out from the DNA. This sample comprises approximately 170,000 clones, 80% to 90% of them detected only once. The leading ten clones occupy approximately 10% of the sample.

Trimming removed 1 base from V and 5 bases from J, leaving 14 bases between the germline ends. In the germline V gene, CDR1 corresponds to SGHTA and CDR2 to FQGNSA. Taken from cysteine to phenylalanine, the CDR3 has 15 residues. Of the read, only the CDR3 DNA is kept; its 45 bases are in frame from base 1. Sequenced: peripheral blood. The chain was built from TRBV7-2 and TRBJ2-5, with no confident D gene call. The sequence was collected from a human donor in a cohort sampled during active COVID-19. The encoded CDR3 is CASSLVGQSVETQYF. The nucleotide sequence is TGTGCCAGCAGCTTAGTTGGTCAGTCCGTCGAGACCCAGTACTTC. Reference TRBV7-2 and TRBJ2-5 genes cover what lies past the CDR3, so the full variable domain is GAGVSQSPSNKVTEKGKDVELRCDPISGHTALYWYRQSLGQGLEFLIYFQGNSAPDKSGLPSDRFSAERTGGSVSTLTIQRTQQEDSAVYLCASSLVGQSVETQYFGPGTRLLVL.